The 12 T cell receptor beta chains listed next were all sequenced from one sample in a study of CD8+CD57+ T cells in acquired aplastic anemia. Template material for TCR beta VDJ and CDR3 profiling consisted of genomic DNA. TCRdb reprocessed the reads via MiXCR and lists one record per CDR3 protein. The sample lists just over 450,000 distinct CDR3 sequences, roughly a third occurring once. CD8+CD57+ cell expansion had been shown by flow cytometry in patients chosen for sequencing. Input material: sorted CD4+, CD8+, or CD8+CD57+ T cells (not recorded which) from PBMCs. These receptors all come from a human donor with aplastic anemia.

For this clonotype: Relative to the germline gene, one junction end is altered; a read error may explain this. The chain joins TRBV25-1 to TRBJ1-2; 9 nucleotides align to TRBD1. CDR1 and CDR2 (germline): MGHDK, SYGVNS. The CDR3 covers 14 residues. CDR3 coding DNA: TGTGTCAGCAGTCCTAGACAGGGGGTCGGAGGCTACACCTTC. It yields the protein CVSSPRQGVGGYTF.

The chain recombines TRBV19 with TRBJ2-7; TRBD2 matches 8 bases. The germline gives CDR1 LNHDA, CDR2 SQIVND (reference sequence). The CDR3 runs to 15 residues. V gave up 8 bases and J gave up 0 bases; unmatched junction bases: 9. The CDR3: CASSEERGPSYEQYF. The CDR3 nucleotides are TGTGCCAGTTCGGAAGAGCGGGGGCCCTCCTACGAGCAGTACTTC.

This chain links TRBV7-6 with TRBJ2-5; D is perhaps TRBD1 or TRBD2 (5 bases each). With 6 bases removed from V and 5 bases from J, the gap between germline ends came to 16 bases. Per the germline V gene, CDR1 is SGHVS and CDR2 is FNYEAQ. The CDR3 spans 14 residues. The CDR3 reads CASRPPVREETQYF. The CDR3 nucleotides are TGTGCCAGCAGACCCCCCGTCAGGGAGGAGACCCAGTACTTC.

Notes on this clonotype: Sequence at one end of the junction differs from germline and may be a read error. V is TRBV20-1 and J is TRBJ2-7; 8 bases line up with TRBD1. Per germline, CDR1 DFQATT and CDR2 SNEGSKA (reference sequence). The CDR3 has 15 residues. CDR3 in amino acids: CSAQDPGTGPYGQYF. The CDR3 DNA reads TGCAGTGCTCAGGATCCCGGGACAGGTCCCTACGGGCAGTACTTC.

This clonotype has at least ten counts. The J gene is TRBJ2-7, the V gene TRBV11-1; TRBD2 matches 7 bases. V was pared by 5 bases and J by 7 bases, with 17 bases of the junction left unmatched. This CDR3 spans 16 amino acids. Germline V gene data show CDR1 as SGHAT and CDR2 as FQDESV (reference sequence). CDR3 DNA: TGTGCCAGCAGCCCACCGTCGGCGGGAGCCCTAAGTGAGCAGTACTTC. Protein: CASSPPSAGALSEQYF.

This CDR3 is CSARACTSGRYNEQFF. The CDR3 coding sequence is TGCAGTGCTAGAGCCTGCACTAGCGGGAGATACAATGAGCAGTTCTTC. V usage is TRBV20-1 and J usage is TRBJ2-1; TRBD2 agrees at 11 bases. CDR1 is DFQATT, CDR2 SNEGSKA, per germline (reference sequence). This CDR3 contains 16 residues. V lost 1 base to trimming and J lost 4 bases; unmatched junction nucleotides: 6.

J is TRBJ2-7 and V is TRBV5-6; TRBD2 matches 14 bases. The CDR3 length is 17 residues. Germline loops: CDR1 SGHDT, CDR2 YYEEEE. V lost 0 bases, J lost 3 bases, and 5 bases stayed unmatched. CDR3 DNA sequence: TGTGCCAGCAGCTTGGCCGGGACTAGCGGGGGCCGCTACGAGCAGTACTTC. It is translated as CASSLAGTSGGRYEQYF. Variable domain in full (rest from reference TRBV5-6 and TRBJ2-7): DAGVTQSPTHLIKTRGQQVTLRCSPKSGHDTVSWYQQALGQGPQFIFQYYEEEERQRGNFPDRFSGHQFPNYSSELNVNALLLGDSALYLCASSLAGTSGGRYEQYFGPGTRLTVT.

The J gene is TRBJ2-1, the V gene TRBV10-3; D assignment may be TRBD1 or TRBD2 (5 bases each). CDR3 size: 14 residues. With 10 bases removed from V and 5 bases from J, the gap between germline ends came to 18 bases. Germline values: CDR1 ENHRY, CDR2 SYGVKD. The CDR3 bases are TGTGCCAGCAGCTTGGGGGTGGGCAACAATGAGCAGTTCTTC. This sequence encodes CASSLGVGNNEQFF.

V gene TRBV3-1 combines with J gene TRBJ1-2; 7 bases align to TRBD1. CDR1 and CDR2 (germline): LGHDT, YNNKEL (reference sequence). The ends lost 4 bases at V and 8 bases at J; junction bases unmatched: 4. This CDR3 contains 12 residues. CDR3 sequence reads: CASSLGTAGYTF. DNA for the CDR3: TGTGCCAGCAGCCTGGGGACAGCCGGCTACACCTTC.

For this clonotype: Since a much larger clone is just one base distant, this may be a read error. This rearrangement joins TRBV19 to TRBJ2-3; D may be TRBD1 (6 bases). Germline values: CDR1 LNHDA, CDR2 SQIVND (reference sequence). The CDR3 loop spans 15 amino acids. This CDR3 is CACSIVNRATDTQYF. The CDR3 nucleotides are TGTGCCTGTAGTATAGTGAACAGGGCGACAGATACGCAGTATTTT.

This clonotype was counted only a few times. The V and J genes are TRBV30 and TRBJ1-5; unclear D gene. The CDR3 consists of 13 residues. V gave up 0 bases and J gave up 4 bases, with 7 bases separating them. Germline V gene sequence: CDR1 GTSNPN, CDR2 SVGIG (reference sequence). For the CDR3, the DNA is TGTGCCTGGAGTGTAGGAGCGAATCAGCCCCAGCATTTT. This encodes CAWSVGANQPQHF.

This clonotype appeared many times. The CDR3 DNA reads as TGTGCCAGTTCAACCGGGACAGGGGCCTACGAGCAGTACTTC. It translates to CASSTGTGAYEQYF. The chain employs TRBV19 and TRBJ2-7, with 10 bases matching TRBD1. V was clipped by 8 bases and J by 2 bases; unmatched bases: 6. The CDR3 consists of 14 residues. Germline V lookup: CDR1 LNHDA, CDR2 SQIVND (reference sequence).